Following are 32 T cell receptor beta chains from one sample sequenced in a study of T cell repertoires in cytomegalovirus infection. One entry per CDR3 protein, called by TCRdb with MiXCR from the reads. Among more than 650,000 distinct CDR3 sequences listed, 35% to 45% were seen once. Sequenced material: PBMCs. The receptors come from a human donor in good health (CMV status not recorded). Some clones in this sample may be carry-over from other donors' samples.

The chain carries TRBV6-8 and TRBJ1-2; D not resolved. The CDR3 has 13 residues. Germline CDR1 reads MNHGY; CDR2 reads SAAAGT. Trimming left V 0 bases short and J 4 bases short, with 6 bases between. Here the CDR3 DNA reads TGTGCCAGCAGTTACTCGAGCACCTATGGCTACACCTTC. Translating it yields CASSYSSTYGYTF.

This sequence joins TRBV28 and TRBJ2-3; 7 nucleotides line up with TRBD2. This CDR3 is 18 amino acids long. From germline, CDR1 is MDHEN and CDR2 SYDVKM. Trimming took 9 bases from V and 0 from J; bases not matched to a gene: 18. The CDR3 is CASPEGSGPGTSTDTQYF. CDR3 sequence (DNA): TGTGCCAGTCCGGAGGGTAGCGGGCCGGGAACTAGCACAGATACGCAGTATTTT. The full variable domain, with the rest looked up from reference TRBV28 and TRBJ2-3, is DVKVTQSSRYLVKRTGEKVFLECVQDMDHENMFWYRQDPGLGLRLIYFSYDVKMKEKGDIPEGYSVSREKKERFSLILESASTNQTSMYLCASPEGSGPGTSTDTQYFGPGTRLTVL.

This clonotype showed up just a few times. This chain joins TRBV28 and TRBJ2-1; D may be TRBD2 (5 bases). With 3 bases removed from V and 4 bases from J, the gap between germline ends came to 10 bases. CDR1 is MDHEN and CDR2 is SYDVKM in the germline V gene. There are 14 residues in the CDR3. CDR3 nucleotide sequence: TGTGCCAGCAGTTTCACTAGATTGTACAATGAGCAGTTCTTC. Translating it yields CASSFTRLYNEQFF.

V gene TRBV7-4 combines with J gene TRBJ2-5; perhaps TRBD2 as D (5 bases). Germline V gene data show CDR1 as SGHVT and CDR2 as SQSDAQ. This CDR3 region has 14 residues. V was clipped by 4 bases and J by 0 bases, with 9 bases between them. Here the CDR3 reads CASSSTTYQETQYF. The CDR3 nucleotides read TGTGCCAGCAGCTCGACTACCTACCAAGAGACCCAGTACTTC.

The chain carries TRBV12-3 or TRBV12-4 and TRBJ2-7, with 8 bases lining up with TRBD1. This CDR3 spans 13 amino acids. The J segment lost 4 bases and the V segment lost 7 bases, leaving 6 bases of the junction unmatched. The CDR3 loop is CASTSDRGYEQYF. The CDR3 DNA sequence: TGTGCCAGCACTTCAGACAGGGGATACGAGCAGTACTTC.

The chain recombines TRBV20-1 with TRBJ2-1, with 7 bases identical to TRBD1. J gave up 3 bases and V 6 bases, and 8 bases lay outside the gene matches. The CDR3 has 14 residues. Per germline, CDR1 DFQATT and CDR2 SNEGSKA (reference sequence). CDR3 amino acids: CSANRGPLYNEQFF. CDR3 nucleotide sequence: TGCAGTGCCAATAGGGGGCCCCTCTACAATGAGCAGTTCTTC.

The chain carries TRBV2 and TRBJ1-1; a possible D gene is TRBD1 (6 bases). The CDR3 has 14 residues. CDR1 is SNHLY and CDR2 is FYNNEI in the germline V gene. Deletions cut 7 bases from V and 8 bases from J, with 20 bases between. The CDR3 region is CASIPPGGRLEAFF. The DNA for the CDR3 is TGTGCCAGCATCCCCCCGGGGGGGCGCCTGGAAGCTTTCTTT.

The chain carries TRBV28 and TRBJ2-5, with 8 bases aligning to TRBD1. The CDR3 runs 14 residues. V lost 4 bases to trimming and J lost 5 bases; unmatched junction nucleotides: 6. Germline V gives CDR1 MDHEN, CDR2 SYDVKM. Written as DNA, the CDR3 is TGTGCCAGCAGTTACCTGACAGGGGAGGAGACCCAGTACTTC. Amino acid sequence: CASSYLTGEETQYF. Based on the CDR3 plus reference TRBV28 and TRBJ2-5, the full variable domain is DVKVTQSSRYLVKRTGEKVFLECVQDMDHENMFWYRQDPGLGLRLIYFSYDVKMKEKGDIPEGYSVSREKKERFSLILESASTNQTSMYLCASSYLTGEETQYFGPGTRLLVL.

Only a few counts were recorded for this clonotype. The rearrangement uses TRBV10-3 and TRBJ2-1; 8 bases agree with TRBD1. CDR3 length equals 14 residues. The J segment lost 9 bases and the V segment lost 7 bases, leaving 11 bases of the junction unmatched. Germline lookup yields CDR1 ENHRY and CDR2 SYGVKD. The CDR3, as DNA: TGTGCCATCACCCGGACAGGGTCCTTCGGTGAGCAGTTCTTC. Translating gives CAITRTGSFGEQFF.

The chain is built from TRBV28 and TRBJ1-1; no definite D call. Germline V gene sequence: CDR1 MDHEN, CDR2 SYDVKM. The CDR3 extends over 15 amino acids. Between the trimmed V and J ends, which lost 6 bases and 4 bases, there was a span of 18 bases. The CDR3 DNA follows: TGTGCCAGCAGACCCGAACTGACCGCGGTCACTGAAGCTTTCTTT. Translation gives CASRPELTAVTEAFF.

This clonotype was seen ten or more times. The rearrangement uses TRBV7-8 and TRBJ2-1; 8 bases fit TRBD2. Germline V gene sequence: CDR1 SGHVS, CDR2 FQNEAQ. Trimming removed 1 base from V and 3 bases from J; junction bases left unmatched: 8. This CDR3 contains 17 residues. This CDR3 reads CASSLVTPGLVYNEQFF. CDR3 coding DNA: TGTGCCAGCAGCTTAGTCACGCCGGGACTAGTCTACAATGAGCAGTTCTTC.

For this clonotype: The junction shows a germline mismatch at one end, possibly a read error. The chain couples TRBV6-5 to TRBJ1-2, with a possible D match to TRBD1 (6 bases). The CDR3 totals 14 residues. Per germline, CDR1 MNHEY and CDR2 SVGAGI. The CDR3 DNA reads TGTTCCAGCGGGAAAACGGGGGGGCAAGGGGGCTACACCTTC. Residues: CSSGKTGGQGGYTF.

This chain connects TRBV2 to TRBJ2-7; 7 positions match TRBD1. Germline V gene sequence: CDR1 SNHLY, CDR2 FYNNEI. V trimming: 1 base; J trimming: 0 bases; junction bases outside the gene matches: 3. CDR3 length: 15 residues. Here the CDR3 reads CASSEGTGYSYEQYF. CDR3 bases: TGTGCCAGCAGTGAAGGGACAGGATACTCCTACGAGCAGTACTTC.

This clonotype showed up many times. The rearrangement uses TRBV7-2 and TRBJ2-7, with D possibly matching TRBD1 (5 bases). The CDR3 extends over 20 amino acids. V was cut by 5 bases and J by 3 bases, with 32 bases left in between. Germline lookup yields CDR1 SGHTA and CDR2 FQGNSA. The CDR3 here is CASSRPPSTVPIALRYEQYF. In nucleotides, the CDR3 is TGTGCCAGCAGCCGACCGCCTTCGACAGTCCCTATTGCCCTCCGCTACGAGCAGTACTTC.

The J gene is TRBJ1-1, the V gene TRBV28; TRBD1 might be the D (5 bases). V was pared by 7 bases and J by 3 bases, with 12 bases between. Germline CDR1 MDHEN, CDR2 SYDVKM. The CDR3 has 13 amino acids. The CDR3 here is CASITAGDTEAFF. For the CDR3, the DNA is TGTGCCAGCATCACGGCGGGGGACACTGAAGCTTTCTTT.

The chain couples TRBV11-1 to TRBJ2-3, with D unclear. Germline V gene lookup returns CDR1 SGHAT and CDR2 FQDESV (reference sequence). Deletions cut 2 bases from V and 4 bases from J, with 4 bases between. CDR3 length: 12 amino acids. CDR3 amino acids: CASSLLSDTQYF. In DNA, the CDR3 is TGTGCCAGCAGCTTACTTTCAGATACGCAGTATTTT.

This clonotype was seen only a few times. This chain links TRBV6-1 with TRBJ2-1, with D hard to call. Germline CDR1 MNHNS, CDR2 SASEGT. The V gene lost 9 bases and the J gene lost 0 bases, with 18 bases spanning the gap. The CDR3 extends over 16 amino acids. CDR3 residues: CASSVHGPSSYNEQFF. For the CDR3, the DNA is TGTGCCAGTTCGGTACACGGGCCGAGCTCCTACAATGAGCAGTTCTTC.

The V call is TRBV10-3, the J call TRBJ2-5, with TRBD2 matching over 8 bases. The CDR3 loop spans 13 amino acids. V trimming: 11 bases; J trimming: 2 bases; junction bases outside the gene matches: 7. CDR1 and CDR2 from the germline V gene are ENHRY and SYGVKD. CDR3 in DNA: TGTGCCTCTGGACTAGCAGGACAAGAGACCCAGTACTTC. Amino acid sequence: CASGLAGQETQYF.

The CDR3 region is CASSFLSGSSYEQYF. The DNA of the CDR3 is TGTGCCAGCAGTTTTCTCTCAGGGAGCTCCTACGAGCAGTACTTC. The V and J genes are TRBV28 and TRBJ2-7; perhaps D is TRBD1 or TRBD2 (5 bases each). V was clipped by 3 bases and J by 0 bases, with 12 bases between them. This CDR3 spans 15 amino acids. The germline gives CDR1 MDHEN, CDR2 SYDVKM.

This clonotype was picked up many times. V and J are TRBV5-4 and TRBJ2-1, with 8 bases aligning to TRBD1. The CDR3 has 15 residues. The junction had 6 bases not matched to a gene; V was cut back by 1 base and J by 6 bases. In germline, CDR1 is SGHNT, CDR2 YYREEE (reference sequence). CDR3 nucleotide sequence: TGTGCCAGCAGCTTGCGACAGGGGTCAGGCAATGAGCAGTTCTTC. Translating it yields CASSLRQGSGNEQFF.

This clonotype came up a few times. J is TRBJ2-2 and V is TRBV27, with 7 positions matching TRBD1. V was pared by 3 bases and J by 1 base, with 8 bases of the junction left unmatched. The V gene's germline CDR1 is MNHEY and CDR2 SMNVEV (reference sequence). This CDR3 region has 17 residues. CDR3: CASSLKGAGRNTGELFF. The CDR3, as DNA: TGTGCCAGCAGTTTGAAGGGGGCCGGAAGGAACACCGGGGAGCTGTTTTTT.

This clonotype was counted many times. The rearrangement joins TRBV7-8 to TRBJ2-1, with D maybe TRBD1 (5 bases). The CDR3 runs to 11 residues. Per germline, CDR1 SGHVS and CDR2 FQNEAQ. V lost 5 bases to trimming and J lost 10 bases, with 9 bases between them. CDR3 protein: CASSPRTEQFF. CDR3 DNA: TGTGCCAGCAGCCCCAGGACAGAGCAGTTCTTC. Together with reference TRBV7-8 and TRBJ2-1, the CDR3 gives the full variable domain: GAGVSQSPRYKVAKRGQDVALRCDPISGHVSLFWYQQALGQGPEFLTYFQNEAQLDKSGLPSDRFFAERPEGSVSTLKIQRTQQEDSAVYLCASSPRTEQFFGPGTRLTVL.

This clonotype was detected only a few times. The chain joins TRBV7-8 to TRBJ1-6; no reliable D call. There are 21 residues in the CDR3. V lost 2 bases and J lost 3, with 26 bases in between. Germline V CDR1 and CDR2: SGHVS, FQNEAQ. CDR3 in DNA: TGTGCCAGCAGCTTAAATATTAGACGAGCGCCGCACAACCTCTATAATTCACCCCTCCACTTT. It encodes CASSLNIRRAPHNLYNSPLHF.

This clonotype was detected once. This chain links TRBV6-5 with TRBJ1-1; no definite D call. Germline V gene sequence: CDR1 MNHEY, CDR2 SVGAGI. The CDR3 runs to 15 residues. Trimming removed 1 base from V and 1 base from J, with 10 bases in between. CDR3 in amino acids: CASSYWNRPNTEAFF. The CDR3 nucleotides read TGTGCCAGCAGTTACTGGAACCGCCCGAACACTGAAGCTTTCTTT.

The J gene is TRBJ1-5, the V gene TRBV6-1, with no clear D. This CDR3 has 13 amino acids. CDR1 is MNHNS, CDR2 SASEGT, per germline. Deletions cut 5 bases from V and 6 bases from J, with 11 bases between. The CDR3 region is CASSPTPSQPQHF. CDR3 in DNA: TGTGCCAGCAGTCCCACACCCAGTCAGCCCCAGCATTTT.

The sample holds one count of this clonotype. The V gene is TRBV6-5, the J gene TRBJ2-2, with no clear D. The V gene's germline CDR1 is MNHEY and CDR2 SVGAGI. Trimming shortened V by 3 bases and J by 6 bases, and 14 bases separated the two germline ends. The CDR3 covers 15 residues. The CDR3 sequence is CASSYFGSDSGELFF. CDR3 nucleotides: TGTGCCAGCAGTTATTTTGGCAGCGACTCCGGGGAGCTGTTTTTT.

This chain links TRBV12-3 or TRBV12-4 with TRBJ2-7; D perhaps matches TRBD1 (6 bases). This CDR3 has 15 amino acids. V was cut by 3 bases and J by 5 bases, with 17 bases left in between. The CDR3 here is CASSFTGTLGHEQYF. CDR3 nucleotides: TGTGCCAGCAGTTTTACCGGGACACTGGGCCACGAGCAGTACTTC.

This chain connects TRBV28 to TRBJ1-5, with 7 bases identical to TRBD1. Per the germline V gene, CDR1 is MDHEN and CDR2 is SYDVKM. The CDR3 spans 15 residues. The J segment lost 4 bases and the V segment lost 4 bases, leaving 7 bases of the junction unmatched. This CDR3 is CASSSGQLQNQPQHF. DNA for the CDR3: TGTGCCAGCAGTTCGGGACAGCTACAAAATCAGCCCCAGCATTTT.

CDR3 sequence reads: CASATTGELFF. CDR3 DNA: TGTGCCAGCGCGACTACCGGGGAGCTGTTTTTT. This sequence joins TRBV28 and TRBJ2-2; no definite D call. The CDR3 consists of 11 residues. Germline lookup yields CDR1 MDHEN and CDR2 SYDVKM. V was clipped by 8 bases and J by 5 bases, with 6 bases between them.

V and J are TRBV20-1 and TRBJ2-7, with 9 bases matching TRBD2. V dropped 6 bases and J dropped 6; count of bases not matched to a gene: 12. Germline V gene lookup returns CDR1 DFQATT and CDR2 SNEGSKA (reference sequence). The CDR3 consists of 14 residues. The CDR3 region is CSALPLAGRPEQYF. The CDR3 nucleotides read TGCAGTGCCTTACCACTAGCGGGTAGACCCGAGCAGTACTTC.

This clonotype came up a few times. The V call is TRBV15, the J call TRBJ1-1; D remains ambiguous. This CDR3 spans 14 amino acids. CDR1 is LNHNV, CDR2 YYDKDF, per germline (reference sequence). The V end lost 5 bases, the J end lost 6 bases, and 16 bases lay between the germline ends. The CDR3 sequence is CATSPIGQEPEAFF. The CDR3 nucleotides read TGTGCCACCAGCCCGATCGGGCAGGAGCCTGAAGCTTTCTTT.

The rearrangement uses TRBV6-2 or TRBV6-3 and TRBJ2-5, with 7 bases aligning to TRBD2. V shed 6 bases, J shed 5 bases, and the junction held 9 bases outside the gene matches. Germline V gives CDR1 MNHEY, CDR2 SVGEGT. This CDR3 spans 14 amino acids. CDR3 nucleotides: TGTGCCAGCAGACCCCCCGGGCGGGGGGAGACCCAGTACTTC. Translated: CASRPPGRGETQYF.